The present entry profiles one TCR beta chain with its context. This sample is part of a study of blood T cell repertoires in COVID-19. Study at large: Sites in the United States, Italy and Spain provided acute and convalescent COVID-19 samples. Sample material is recorded as cDNA or gDNA derived from T cells, B-cell-depleted T cells, or PBMCs.

As handled by the study authors: Estimates of nucleated cell counts were drawn from the amplification of reference gene primers. The table came from immunoSEQ multiplex PCR; TCRdb's copy has only in-frame clones and leaves some out. V and J calls and clone size follow that table, whereas D and trimming were derived from the DNA. This table has around 280,000 clones, around nine tenths appearing once. Germline loops: CDR1 MNHEY, CDR2 SVGAGI. The CDR3 length is 16 residues. With 2 bases clipped from V and 1 base from J, the junction kept 3 bases outside the gene matches. The sequenced sample consisted of peripheral blood. The sequence came from a man between 65 and 85 years old with acute or convalescent COVID-19. V gene TRBV6-5 combines with J gene TRBJ2-2, with TRBD1 identical over 8 bases. CDR3 loop: CASSYVDRVNTGELFF. The CDR3, as DNA: TGTGCCAGCAGTTACGTGGACAGGGTGAACACCGGGGAGCTGTTTTTT.